Each of the 10 T cell receptor beta chains below was sequenced from the same sample in a study of blood T cell repertoires in COVID-19. The table came from immunoSEQ multiplex PCR; TCRdb's copy has only in-frame clones and leaves some out. The sample has about 280,000 clones, nearly 90% seen once. The sample comprised PBMCs or T cells enriched from blood (not recorded which). Source of these receptors: a woman aged 18-35 years with acute COVID-19.

The chain has TRBV30 and TRBJ2-1; 7 nucleotides match TRBD1. J lost 2 bases, V lost 8 bases, and 6 bases had no gene match. Germline CDR1 is GTSNPN and CDR2 is SVGIG (reference sequence). This CDR3 spans 13 amino acids. This chain's CDR3 is CARDRVPYNEQFF. In nucleotides, the CDR3 is TGTGCCCGCGACAGGGTCCCCTACAATGAGCAGTTCTTC.

The J gene is TRBJ1-6, the V gene TRBV6-1; D gene uncertain. Germline CDR1 reads MNHNS; CDR2 reads SASEGT. There are 15 residues in the CDR3. V was shortened by 3 bases and J by 6 bases, with 12 bases between the two germline ends. CDR3 in DNA: TGTGCCAGCAGTGAGTCTATGAGCCCTAATTCACCCCTCCACTTT. Amino acid sequence: CASSESMSPNSPLHF.

The chain has TRBV19 and TRBJ2-1, with 8 bases fitting TRBD2. CDR1 is LNHDA and CDR2 is SQIVND in the germline V gene (reference sequence). The CDR3 contains 16 residues. Losses at the gene ends were 3 bases for V and 8 bases for J; bases not matched to a gene: 12. This CDR3 is CASSIGLAQKGDEQFF. The CDR3 nucleotides are TGTGCCAGTAGTATCGGACTAGCCCAAAAAGGGGATGAGCAGTTCTTC.

The chain recombines TRBV12-5 with TRBJ1-2, with a tentative D call TRBD1 (6 bases). This CDR3 comprises 14 residues. V gave up 8 bases and J gave up 5 bases, with 18 bases separating them. Germline V lookup: CDR1 LGHNT, CDR2 FRNRAP. The CDR3 DNA sequence: TGTGCTAGTCAAAAGGCAGGGGCGAGATATGGCTACACCTTC. Its translation: CASQKAGARYGYTF.

In DNA form, the CDR3 reads TGCGCCAGCCCGGGGGGGCTCCTGAGATCTGAAGCTTTCTTT. This encodes CASPGGLLRSEAFF. V gene TRBV10-1 combines with J gene TRBJ1-1; a possible D gene is TRBD1 (6 bases). The CDR3 runs 14 residues. Trimming shortened V by 8 bases and J by 6 bases, and 19 bases separated the two germline ends. Per germline, CDR1 WNHNN and CDR2 SYGVQD (reference sequence).

CDR3 nucleotide sequence: TGTGCCAGCTCACCACCGGGACAGTACGAGCAGTACTTC. Translating it yields CASSPPGQYEQYF. The rearrangement joins TRBV18 to TRBJ2-7; 7 bases match TRBD1. Germline CDR1 and CDR2: KGHSH and LQKENI. CDR3 length equals 13 residues. V was clipped by 0 bases and J by 4 bases; unmatched bases: 0. The full variable domain, with the rest looked up from reference TRBV18 and TRBJ2-7, is NAGVMQNPRHLVRRRGQEARLRCSPMKGHSHVYWYRQLPEEGLKFMVYLQKENIIDESGMPKERFSAEFPKEGPSILRIQQVVRGDSAAYFCASSPPGQYEQYFGPGTRLTVT.

The chain employs TRBV28 and TRBJ2-5; 12 positions match TRBD2. J lost 4 bases, V lost 3 bases, and 9 bases had no gene match. Germline V lookup: CDR1 MDHEN, CDR2 SYDVKM. The CDR3 covers 17 residues. The CDR3 protein is CASSFPTSGRSGETQYF. The DNA for the CDR3 is TGTGCCAGCAGTTTCCCGACTAGCGGGAGATCGGGAGAGACCCAGTACTTC.

V gene TRBV25-1 combines with J gene TRBJ2-2, with TRBD1 identical over 8 bases. The CDR3 runs 15 residues. Germline CDR1 MGHDK, CDR2 SYGVNS. The trim removed 5 bases at V and 0 bases at J, leaving 2 bases unmatched. The CDR3 spells CASSRTGTNTGELFF. CDR3 in DNA: TGTGCCAGCAGTAGGACAGGGACGAACACCGGGGAGCTGTTTTTT.

This sequence joins TRBV4-1 and TRBJ1-6; 7 bases map to TRBD1. CDR1 and CDR2 from the germline V gene are MGHRA and YSYEKL. The CDR3 length is 17 residues. Losses at the gene ends were 1 base for V and 4 bases for J; bases not matched to a gene: 7. The CDR3 bases are TGCGCCAGCAGCCAAGGTATGGCGACAGGGTATAATTCACCCCTCCACTTT. Protein: CASSQGMATGYNSPLHF.

The gene calls are TRBV7-9 and TRBJ1-1; D gene unclear. Trimming took 1 base from V and 5 from J, leaving 17 bases between them. This CDR3 spans 16 amino acids. Germline-derived CDR1 and CDR2 are SEHNR and FQNEAQ (reference sequence). CDR3 amino acids: CASSLVKNGGGTEAFF. The DNA of the CDR3 is TGTGCCAGCAGCTTAGTGAAGAACGGCGGCGGGACTGAAGCTTTCTTT.